This is a list of T cell receptor beta chains from one sample in a study of post-analysis software for immune sequencing data. MiXCR, applied by TCRdb to the PCR reads, yields one record per CDR3 protein. The sample yields roughly 730,000 distinct CDR3 sequences, just under 30% seen once. Source material: blood. The source of these receptors is a girl aged 10-17 years with multiple sclerosis. CDR3s include the opening cysteine and the closing phenylalanine or tryptophan. Each record gives: D gene, J gene, V gene, clone size, CDR3 DNA, CDR3 protein. A D gene is named only where the DNA matches it firmly. A clone size is listed for some rows: how often the clone was seen (once, few, many), or a class if it is expanded.

D: TRBD1; J: TRBJ2-1; V: TRBV7-2; size: few; DNA: TGTGCCAGCAGTCGGGCCGGGGACAGCCTCAATGAGCAGTTCTTC; CDR3: CASSRAGDSLNEQFF
D: NA; J: TRBJ1-5; V: TRBV6-6; size: NA; DNA: TGTGCCAGCAGTCCCGGGGGTTATAGCAATCAGCCCCAGCATTTT; CDR3: CASSPGGYSNQPQHF
D: NA; J: TRBJ2-3; V: TRBV11-2; size: few; DNA: TGTGCCAGCAGCTTGAGGCCCGGAGATAGGGATACGCAGTATTTT; CDR3: CASSLRPGDRDTQYF
D: NA; J: TRBJ2-2; V: TRBV11-2; size: NA; DNA: TGTGCCGGAGCACCGGGACGAAGATCCGGGGAGCTGTTTTTT; CDR3: CAGAPGRRSGELFF
D: NA; J: TRBJ1-5; V: TRBV5-1; size: few; DNA: TGCGCCAGCAGCGACGGTCGTTGGGGTAATCAGCCCCAGCATTTT; CDR3: CASSDGRWGNQPQHF
D: NA; J: TRBJ2-4; V: TRBV9; size: many; DNA: TGTGCCAGCAGCGTAGCCCCCACGGTAACGAACATTCAGTACTTC; CDR3: CASSVAPTVTNIQYF
D: NA; J: TRBJ2-5; V: TRBV7-2; size: NA; DNA: TGTGCCAGCAGCTTAGCGCAGGGTGTGACCCAAGAGACCCAGTACTTC; CDR3: CASSLAQGVTQETQYF
D: TRBD1; J: TRBJ1-4; V: TRBV5-1; size: NA; DNA: TGCGCCAGCAGTCTAGCCGGGACAGACCTTGGGGCTGAAAAACTGTTTTTT; CDR3: CASSLAGTDLGAEKLFF
D: NA; J: TRBJ2-7; V: TRBV6-2/TRBV6-3; size: NA; DNA: TGTGCCAGCAGTTCCCGACTGGATACCTACGAGCAGTACTTC; CDR3: CASSSRLDTYEQYF
D: NA; J: TRBJ1-6; V: TRBV6-6; size: NA; DNA: TGTGCCAGCCGGGGATACTATAATTCACCCCTCCACTTT; CDR3: CASRGYYNSPLHF
D: NA; J: TRBJ2-7; V: TRBV5-1; size: once; DNA: TGCGCCAGCAGCTTCGGCGGACTACAAGAGACTCAGTACTTC; CDR3: CASSFGGLQETQYF
D: TRBD1; J: TRBJ1-4; V: TRBV11-2; size: few; DNA: TGTGCCAGCAGCTCAGGGACAGGGGGCGTCGGTGAAAAACTGTTTTTT; CDR3: CASSSGTGGVGEKLFF
D: NA; J: TRBJ2-7; V: TRBV29-1; size: NA; DNA: TGCAGCGTTGAAACAGGGCGGTTGACGGGAGCCGTCTACGAGCAGTACTTC; CDR3: CSVETGRLTGAVYEQYF
D: TRBD1; J: TRBJ2-7; V: TRBV7-9; size: NA; DNA: TGTGCCAGCAGCCGACCCGGGACAGGGTCCTACGAGCAGCACTTC; CDR3: CASSRPGTGSYEQHF
D: TRBD1; J: TRBJ2-7; V: TRBV5-4; size: few; DNA: TGTGCCAGCAGCTCCCGGGACAGGGATCCGTACGAGCAGTACTTC; CDR3: CASSSRDRDPYEQYF
D: NA; J: TRBJ2-5; V: TRBV15; size: few; DNA: TGTGCCACCAGCAGATATTCCCCGGGGGCAGGGGAGACCCAGTACTTC; CDR3: CATSRYSPGAGETQYF
D: NA; J: TRBJ1-6; V: TRBV6-1; size: few; DNA: TGTGCCAGCAGTGAGTTATACGGTTCGCCCCTCCACTTT; CDR3: CASSELYGSPLHF
D: NA; J: TRBJ2-7; V: TRBV7-2; size: NA; DNA: TGTGCCAGCAGCTTGTATAAGGAAGTTTACGAGCAGTACTTC; CDR3: CASSLYKEVYEQYF
D: NA; J: TRBJ1-2; V: TRBV7-2; size: few; DNA: TGTGCCAGCAGCTCCCGTGGGGGGCTAAATGGCTACACCTTC; CDR3: CASSSRGGLNGYTF
D: NA; J: TRBJ1-6; V: TRBV7-2; size: once; DNA: TGTGCCAGCCCCTCATCGTTCCCCGGGAGGGGCTCACCCCTCCACTTT; CDR3: CASPSSFPGRGSPLHF
D: NA; J: TRBJ2-3; V: TRBV5-1; size: few; DNA: TGCGCCAGCAGCGCCGGGACATCGCCCAGCACAGATACGCAGTATTTT; CDR3: CASSAGTSPSTDTQYF
D: TRBD2; J: TRBJ2-1; V: TRBV20-1; size: few; DNA: TGCAGTGCTAGTGCGCGGGGGGGTAGCGGACTAATCTACAATGAGCAGTTCTTC; CDR3: CSASARGGSGLIYNEQFF
D: NA; J: TRBJ1-2; V: TRBV6-5; size: NA; DNA: TGTGCCAGCAGACGAACAGGGTACCGACAGGGCTACACCTTC; CDR3: CASRRTGYRQGYTF
D: NA; J: TRBJ1-2; V: TRBV20-1; size: NA; DNA: TGCAGTGCTATAAACGAGGGGTATGGCTACACCTTC; CDR3: CSAINEGYGYTF
D: NA; J: TRBJ2-2; V: TRBV21-1; size: few; DNA: TGTGCCAGCAGCGAAGCTTCAGACGGTAGAAGCACCGGGGAGCTGTTTTTT; CDR3: CASSEASDGRSTGELFF
D: TRBD2; J: TRBJ2-1; V: TRBV29-1; size: NA; DNA: TGCAGCCCGTATAAAGCGGGAGACAATGAGCAGTTCTTC; CDR3: CSPYKAGDNEQFF